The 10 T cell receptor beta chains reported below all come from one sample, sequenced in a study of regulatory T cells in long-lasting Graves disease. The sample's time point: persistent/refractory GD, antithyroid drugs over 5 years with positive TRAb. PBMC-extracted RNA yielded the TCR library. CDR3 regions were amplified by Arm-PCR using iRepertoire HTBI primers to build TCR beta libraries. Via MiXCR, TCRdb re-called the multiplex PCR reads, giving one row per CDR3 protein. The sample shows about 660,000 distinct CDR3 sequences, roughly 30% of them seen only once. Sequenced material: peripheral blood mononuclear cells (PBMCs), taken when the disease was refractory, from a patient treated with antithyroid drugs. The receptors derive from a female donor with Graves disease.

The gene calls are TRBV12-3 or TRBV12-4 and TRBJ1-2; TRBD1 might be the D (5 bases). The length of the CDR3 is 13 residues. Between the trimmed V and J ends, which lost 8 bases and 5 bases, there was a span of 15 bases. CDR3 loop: CASGLQAQYGYTF. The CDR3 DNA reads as TGTGCCAGCGGGTTACAGGCACAATATGGCTACACCTTC.

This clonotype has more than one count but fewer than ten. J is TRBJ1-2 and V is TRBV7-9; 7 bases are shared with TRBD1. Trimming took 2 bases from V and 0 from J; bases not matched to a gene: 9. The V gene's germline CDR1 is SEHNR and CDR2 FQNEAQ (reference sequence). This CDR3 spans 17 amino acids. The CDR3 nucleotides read TGTGCCAGCAGCTTACCAGGGGGGCAGGATCCTAACTATGGCTACACCTTC. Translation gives CASSLPGGQDPNYGYTF.

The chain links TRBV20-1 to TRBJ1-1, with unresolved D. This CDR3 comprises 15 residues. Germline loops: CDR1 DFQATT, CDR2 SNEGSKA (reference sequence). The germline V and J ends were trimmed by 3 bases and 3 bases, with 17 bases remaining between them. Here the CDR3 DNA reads TGCAGTGCTAGGTCCGTCCTCGGGGTTGACACTGAAGCTTTCTTT. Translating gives CSARSVLGVDTEAFF.

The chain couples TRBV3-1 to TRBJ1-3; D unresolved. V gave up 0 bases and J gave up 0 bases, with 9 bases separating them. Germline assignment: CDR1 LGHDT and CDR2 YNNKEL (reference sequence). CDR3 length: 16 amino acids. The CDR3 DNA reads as TGTGCCAGCAGCCAAGATCGGAAAAGCTCTGGAAACACCATATATTTT. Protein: CASSQDRKSSGNTIYF.

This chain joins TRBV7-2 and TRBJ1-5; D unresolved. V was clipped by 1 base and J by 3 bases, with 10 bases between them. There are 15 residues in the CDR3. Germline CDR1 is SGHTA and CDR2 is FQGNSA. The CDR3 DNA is TGTGCCAGCAGCTTAGATCTGGGGTTCAATCAGCCCCAGCATTTT. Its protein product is CASSLDLGFNQPQHF.

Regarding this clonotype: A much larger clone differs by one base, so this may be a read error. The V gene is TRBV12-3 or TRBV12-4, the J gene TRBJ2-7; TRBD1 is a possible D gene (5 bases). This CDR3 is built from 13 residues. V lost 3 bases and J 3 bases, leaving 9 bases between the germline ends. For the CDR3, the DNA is TGTGCCAGCAGTTTCGGCAGGGACTACGAGCAGTACTTC. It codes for CASSFGRDYEQYF.

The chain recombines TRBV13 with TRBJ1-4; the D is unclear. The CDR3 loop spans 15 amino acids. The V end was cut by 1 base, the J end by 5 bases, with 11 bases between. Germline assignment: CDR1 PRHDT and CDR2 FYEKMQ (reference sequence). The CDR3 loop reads CASSLAGFTNEKLFF. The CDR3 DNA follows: TGTGCCAGCAGCTTAGCGGGTTTCACCAATGAAAAACTGTTTTTT.

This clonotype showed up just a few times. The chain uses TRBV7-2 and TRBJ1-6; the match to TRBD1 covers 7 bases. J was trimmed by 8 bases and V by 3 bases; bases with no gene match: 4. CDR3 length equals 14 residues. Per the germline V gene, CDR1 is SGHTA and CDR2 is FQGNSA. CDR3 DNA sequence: TGTGCCAGCAGCTTGGGAGGGGGCCATTCACCCCTCCACTTT. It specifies CASSLGGGHSPLHF.

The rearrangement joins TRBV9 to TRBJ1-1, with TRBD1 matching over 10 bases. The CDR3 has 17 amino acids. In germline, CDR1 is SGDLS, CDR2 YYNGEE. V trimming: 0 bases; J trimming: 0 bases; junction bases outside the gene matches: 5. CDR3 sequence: CASSVDRDRGLNTEAFF. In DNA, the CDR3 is TGTGCCAGCAGCGTAGACCGGGACAGGGGACTGAACACTGAAGCTTTCTTT.

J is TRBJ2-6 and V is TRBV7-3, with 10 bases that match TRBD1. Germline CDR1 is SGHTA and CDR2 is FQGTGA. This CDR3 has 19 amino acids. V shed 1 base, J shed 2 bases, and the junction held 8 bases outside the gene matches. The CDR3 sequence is CASSLSLGQGHPGANVLTF. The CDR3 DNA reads TGTGCCAGCAGCTTAAGTTTGGGACAGGGGCATCCTGGGGCCAACGTCCTGACTTTC.